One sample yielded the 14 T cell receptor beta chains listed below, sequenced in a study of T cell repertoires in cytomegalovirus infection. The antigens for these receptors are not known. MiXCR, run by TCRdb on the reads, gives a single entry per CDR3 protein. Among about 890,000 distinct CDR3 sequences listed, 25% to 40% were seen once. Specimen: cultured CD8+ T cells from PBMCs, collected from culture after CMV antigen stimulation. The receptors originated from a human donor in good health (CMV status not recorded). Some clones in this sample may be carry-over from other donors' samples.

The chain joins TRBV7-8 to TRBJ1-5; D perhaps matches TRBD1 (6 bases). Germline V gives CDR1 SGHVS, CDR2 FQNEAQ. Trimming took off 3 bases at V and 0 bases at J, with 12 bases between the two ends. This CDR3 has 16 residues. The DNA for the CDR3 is TGTGCCAGCAGCTTTCTCCACAGGGATAGCAATCAGCCCCAGCATTTT. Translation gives CASSFLHRDSNQPQHF.

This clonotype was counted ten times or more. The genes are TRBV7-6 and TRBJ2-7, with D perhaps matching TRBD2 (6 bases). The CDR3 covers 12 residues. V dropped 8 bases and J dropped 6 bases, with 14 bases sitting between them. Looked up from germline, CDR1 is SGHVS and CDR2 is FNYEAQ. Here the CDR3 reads CASESSAGEQYF. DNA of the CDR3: TGTGCCAGCGAGTCTAGCGCTGGCGAGCAGTACTTC.

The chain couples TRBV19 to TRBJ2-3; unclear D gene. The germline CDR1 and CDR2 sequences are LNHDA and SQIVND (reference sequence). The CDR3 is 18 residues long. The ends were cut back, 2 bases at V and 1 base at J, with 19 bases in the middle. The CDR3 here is CASSISGTGATGTDTQYF. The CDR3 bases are TGTGCCAGTAGTATATCTGGAACGGGCGCCACTGGCACAGATACGCAGTATTTT.

The CDR3 here is CATGGVNTGELFF. Written as DNA, the CDR3 is TGTGCCACCGGGGGGGTGAACACCGGGGAGCTGTTTTTT. The chain is built from TRBV6-2 or TRBV6-3 and TRBJ2-2, with 8 bases matching TRBD2. CDR3 length equals 13 residues. Germline assignment: CDR1 MNHEY and CDR2 SVGEGT. After removal of 10 bases from V and 1 base from J, the junction contained 2 bases not matched to a gene.

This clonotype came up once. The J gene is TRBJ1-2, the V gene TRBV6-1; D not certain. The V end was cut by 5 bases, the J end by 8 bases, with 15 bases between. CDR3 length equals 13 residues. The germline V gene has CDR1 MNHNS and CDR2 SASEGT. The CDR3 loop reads CASSPGFSNGYTF. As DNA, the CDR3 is TGTGCCAGCAGTCCCGGCTTCTCCAACGGCTACACCTTC.

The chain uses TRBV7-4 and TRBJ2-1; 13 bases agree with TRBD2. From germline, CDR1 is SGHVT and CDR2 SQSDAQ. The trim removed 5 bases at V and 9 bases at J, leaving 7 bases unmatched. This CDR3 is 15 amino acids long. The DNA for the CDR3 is TGTGCCAGCAGCCCCACTAGCGGGGGGGCACTTGAGCAGTTCTTC. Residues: CASSPTSGGALEQFF. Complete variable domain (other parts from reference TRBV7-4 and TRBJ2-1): GAGVSQSPRYKVAKRGRDVALRCDSISGHVTLYWYRQTLGQGSEVLTYSQSDAQRDKSGRPSGRFSAERPERSVSTLKIQRTEQGDSAVYLCASSPTSGGALEQFFGPGTRLTVL.

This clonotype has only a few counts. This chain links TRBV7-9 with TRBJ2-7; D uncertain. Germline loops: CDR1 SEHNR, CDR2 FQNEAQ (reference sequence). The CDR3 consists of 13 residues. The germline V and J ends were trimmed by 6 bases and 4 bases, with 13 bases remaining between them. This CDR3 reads CASSAIGRYEQYV. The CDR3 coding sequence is TGTGCCAGCAGTGCGATAGGAAGATACGAGCAGTACGTC.

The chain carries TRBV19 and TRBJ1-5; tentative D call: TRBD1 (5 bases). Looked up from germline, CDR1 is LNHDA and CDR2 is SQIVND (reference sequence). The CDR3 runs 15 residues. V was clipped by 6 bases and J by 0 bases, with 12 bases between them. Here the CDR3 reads CASRGTEYSNQPQHF. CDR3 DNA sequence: TGTGCCAGTAGAGGGACGGAATATAGCAATCAGCCCCAGCATTTT.

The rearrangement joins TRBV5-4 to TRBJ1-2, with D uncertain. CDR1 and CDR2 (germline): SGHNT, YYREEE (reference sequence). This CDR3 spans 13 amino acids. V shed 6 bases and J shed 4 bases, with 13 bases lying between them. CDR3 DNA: TGTGCCAGCACCTCATGGAGGTCCTATGGCTACACCTTC. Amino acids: CASTSWRSYGYTF.

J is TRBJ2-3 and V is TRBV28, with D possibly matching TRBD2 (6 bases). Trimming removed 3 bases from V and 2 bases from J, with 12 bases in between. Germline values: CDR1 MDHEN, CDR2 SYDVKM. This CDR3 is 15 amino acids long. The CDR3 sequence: CASSFTGEHTDTQYF. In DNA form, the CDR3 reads TGTGCCAGCAGTTTTACGGGGGAGCACACAGATACGCAGTATTTT.

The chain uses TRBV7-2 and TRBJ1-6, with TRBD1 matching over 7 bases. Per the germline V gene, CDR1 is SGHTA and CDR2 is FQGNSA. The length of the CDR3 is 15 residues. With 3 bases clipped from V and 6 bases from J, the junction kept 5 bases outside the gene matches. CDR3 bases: TGTGCCAGCAGCTTGCCGGGACAGCTTAATTCACCCCTCCACTTT. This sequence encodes CASSLPGQLNSPLHF.

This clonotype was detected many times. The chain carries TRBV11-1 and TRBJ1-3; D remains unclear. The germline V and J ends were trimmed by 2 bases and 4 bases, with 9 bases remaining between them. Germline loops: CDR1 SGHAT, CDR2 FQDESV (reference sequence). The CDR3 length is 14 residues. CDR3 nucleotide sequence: TGTGCCAGCAGCTTAACCGGGCCCGGAAACACCATATATTTT. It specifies CASSLTGPGNTIYF.

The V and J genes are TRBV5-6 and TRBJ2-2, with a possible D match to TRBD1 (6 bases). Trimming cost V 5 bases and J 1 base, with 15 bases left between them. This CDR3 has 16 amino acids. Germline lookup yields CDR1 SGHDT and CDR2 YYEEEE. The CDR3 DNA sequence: TGTGCCAGCAGACAGGACAGAGAACTGAACACCGGGGAGCTGTTTTTT. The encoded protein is CASRQDRELNTGELFF.

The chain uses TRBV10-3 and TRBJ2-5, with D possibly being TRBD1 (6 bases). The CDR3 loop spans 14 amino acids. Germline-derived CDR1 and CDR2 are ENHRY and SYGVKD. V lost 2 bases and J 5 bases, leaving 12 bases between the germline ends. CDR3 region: CAISEPGHWETQYF. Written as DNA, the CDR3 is TGTGCCATCAGTGAGCCGGGACATTGGGAGACCCAGTACTTC.